This T cell receptor beta chain was obtained from a study of CD8 T cells in ankylosing spondylitis. This CDR3 has 13 amino acids. The V and J ends lost 4 bases and 4 bases respectively, with 11 bases between them. Germline lookup yields CDR1 GTSNPN and CDR2 SVGIG (reference sequence). The table lists this clonotype with many counts. As yet, its antigen is unknown. Making the TCR beta libraries involved quantitative 5'-RACE with molecular barcodes. TCRdb re-called the 5' RACE reads through MiXCR, storing one row per CDR3 protein. The data hold around 150,000 distinct CDR3 sequences, with 9.5% to 12% observed a single time. Study-wide results and caveats: Disease-associated clones were CD8+ and fairly uncommon in peripheral blood. The clones that were linked to disease were reported to be significantly enriched in matched synovial fluid samples from ankylosing spondylitis patients. In ankylosing spondylitis blood, a motif of roughly eight highly homologous TCR beta variants appeared characteristic.

The chain carries TRBV30 and TRBJ1-5, with D perhaps TRBD1 (6 bases). The receptor's source is a female donor with ankylosing spondylitis or in good health (not recorded which). The sample taken for sequencing was blood, either unsorted or a sorted T cell fraction (not recorded which). For the CDR3, the DNA is TGTGCCTGGAACAGGGCTAAGAATCAGCCCCAGCATTTT. This translates into CAWNRAKNQPQHF.